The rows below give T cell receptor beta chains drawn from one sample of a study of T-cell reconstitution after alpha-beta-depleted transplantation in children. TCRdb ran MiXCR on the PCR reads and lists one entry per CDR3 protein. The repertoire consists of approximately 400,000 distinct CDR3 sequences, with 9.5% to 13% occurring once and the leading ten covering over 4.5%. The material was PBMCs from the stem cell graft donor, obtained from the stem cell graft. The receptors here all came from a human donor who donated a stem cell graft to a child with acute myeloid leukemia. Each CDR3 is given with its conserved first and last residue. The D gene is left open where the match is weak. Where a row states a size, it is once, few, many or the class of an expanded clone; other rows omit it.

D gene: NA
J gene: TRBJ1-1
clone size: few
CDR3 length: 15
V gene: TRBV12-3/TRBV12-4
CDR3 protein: CASSPQTGGNTEAFF
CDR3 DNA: TGTGCCAGCAGTCCACAGACAGGAGGGAACACTGAAGCTTTCTTT

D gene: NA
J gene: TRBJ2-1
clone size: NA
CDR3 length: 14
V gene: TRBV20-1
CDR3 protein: CSARDQFSYNEQFF
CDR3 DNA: TGCAGTGCTAGAGATCAGTTTTCCTACAATGAGCAGTTCTTC

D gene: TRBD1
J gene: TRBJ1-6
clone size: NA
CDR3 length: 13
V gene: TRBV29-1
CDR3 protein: CSVEQGGNSPLHF
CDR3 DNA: TGCAGCGTTGAGCAGGGGGGTAATTCACCCCTCCACTTT

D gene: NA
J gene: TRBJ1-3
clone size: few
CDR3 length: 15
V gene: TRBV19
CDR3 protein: CATGTPNYSGNTIYF
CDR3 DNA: TGTGCCACGGGAACACCCAATTACTCTGGAAACACCATATATTTT

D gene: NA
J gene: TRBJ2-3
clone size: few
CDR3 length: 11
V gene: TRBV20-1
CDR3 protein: CSARSPDTQYF
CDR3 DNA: TGCAGTGCTAGGTCCCCAGATACGCAGTATTTT

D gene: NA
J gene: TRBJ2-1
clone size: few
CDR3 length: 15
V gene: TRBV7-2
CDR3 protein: CASSLGTWGYNEQFF
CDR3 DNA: TGTGCCAGCAGCTTAGGGACTTGGGGGTACAATGAGCAGTTCTTC

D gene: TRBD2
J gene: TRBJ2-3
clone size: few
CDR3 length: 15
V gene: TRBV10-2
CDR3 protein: CASSDSGTFTDTQYF
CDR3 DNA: TGCGCCAGCAGTGATAGCGGGACGTTCACAGATACGCAGTATTTT

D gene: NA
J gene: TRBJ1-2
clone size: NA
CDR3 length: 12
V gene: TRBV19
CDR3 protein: CATTTVTYGYTF
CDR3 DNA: TGTGCCACTACGACAGTGACCTATGGCTACACCTTC

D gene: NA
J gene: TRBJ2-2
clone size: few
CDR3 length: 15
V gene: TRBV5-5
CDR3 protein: CASSLIESTAGELFF
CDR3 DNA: TGTGCCAGCAGCTTAATAGAGTCAACAGCCGGGGAGCTGTTTTTT

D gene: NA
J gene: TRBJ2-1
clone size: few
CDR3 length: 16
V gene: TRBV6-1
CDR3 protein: CASSDILGSSYNEQFF
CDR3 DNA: TGTGCCAGCAGTGATATACTAGGAAGCTCCTACAATGAGCAGTTCTTC

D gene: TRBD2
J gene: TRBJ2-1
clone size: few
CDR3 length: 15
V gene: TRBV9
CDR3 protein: CASSGTSGALNEQFF
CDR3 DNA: TGTGCCAGCAGCGGGACTAGCGGGGCCCTCAATGAGCAGTTCTTC

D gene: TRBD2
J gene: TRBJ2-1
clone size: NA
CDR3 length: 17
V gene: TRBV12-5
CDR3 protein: CASGWMTSGKYYNEQFF
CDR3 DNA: TGTGCTAGTGGTTGGATGACTAGCGGGAAATATTACAATGAGCAGTTCTTC

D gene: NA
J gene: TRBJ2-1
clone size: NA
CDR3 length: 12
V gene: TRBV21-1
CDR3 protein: CASSKDRGEQFF
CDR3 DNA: TGTGCCAGCAGCAAAGATCGGGGTGAGCAGTTCTTC

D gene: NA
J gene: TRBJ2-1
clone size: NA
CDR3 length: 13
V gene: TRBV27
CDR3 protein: CASSHDEHNEQFF
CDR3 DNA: TGTGCCAGCAGTCACGACGAGCACAATGAGCAGTTCTTC

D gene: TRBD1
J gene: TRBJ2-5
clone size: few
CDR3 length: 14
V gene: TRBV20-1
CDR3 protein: CSARVSTGQETQYF
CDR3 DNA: TGCAGTGCTAGAGTTTCGACAGGGCAAGAGACCCAGTACTTC

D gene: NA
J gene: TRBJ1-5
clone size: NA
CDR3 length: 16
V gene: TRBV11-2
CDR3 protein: CASSPIRGYSNQPQHF
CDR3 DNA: TGTGCCAGCAGCCCAATCAGGGGATATAGCAATCAGCCCCAGCATTTT

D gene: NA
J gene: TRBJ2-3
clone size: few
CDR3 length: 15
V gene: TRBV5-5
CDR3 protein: CASSLGRQFTDTQYF
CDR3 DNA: TGTGCCAGCAGCTTGGGCCGGCAGTTCACAGATACGCAGTATTTT

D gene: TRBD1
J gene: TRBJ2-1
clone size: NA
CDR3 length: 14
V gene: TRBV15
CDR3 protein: CATGLGGPYNEQFF
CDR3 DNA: TGTGCCACCGGGCTAGGGGGCCCCTACAATGAGCAGTTCTTC

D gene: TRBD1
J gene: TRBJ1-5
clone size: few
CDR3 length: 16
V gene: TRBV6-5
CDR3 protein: CASSYGPGRGHQPQHF
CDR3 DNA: TGTGCCAGCAGTTACGGGCCAGGGAGGGGGCATCAGCCCCAGCATTTT

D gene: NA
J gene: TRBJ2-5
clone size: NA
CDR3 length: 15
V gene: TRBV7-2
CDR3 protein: CASSKWTAREATQYF
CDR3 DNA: TGTGCCAGCAGTAAATGGACCGCCAGGGAAGCGACCCAGTACTTC

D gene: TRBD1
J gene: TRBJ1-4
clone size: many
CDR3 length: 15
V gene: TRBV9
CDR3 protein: CASSSPGTGNEKLFF
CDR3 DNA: TGTGCCAGCAGCTCACCCGGGACAGGGAACGAAAAACTGTTTTTT

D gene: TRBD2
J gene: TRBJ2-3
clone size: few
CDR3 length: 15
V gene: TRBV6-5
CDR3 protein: CASSSRLAPTDTQYF
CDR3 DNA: TGTGCCAGCAGTTCTAGACTAGCCCCGACAGATACGCAGTATTTT

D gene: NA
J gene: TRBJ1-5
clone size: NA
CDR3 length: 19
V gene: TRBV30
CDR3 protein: CAWSALPGIGGSYIQPQHF
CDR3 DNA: TGTGCCTGGAGTGCCCTGCCGGGGATCGGGGGGAGCTATATTCAGCCCCAGCATTTT

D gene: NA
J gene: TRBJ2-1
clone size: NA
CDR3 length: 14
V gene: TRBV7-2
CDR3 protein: CASSLTGSRNEQFF
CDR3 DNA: TGTGCCAGCAGCTTAACAGGGTCCCGAAATGAGCAGTTCTTC

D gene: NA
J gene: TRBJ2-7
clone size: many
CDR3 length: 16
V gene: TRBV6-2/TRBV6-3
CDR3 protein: CASSYNLRDSSYEQYF
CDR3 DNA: TGTGCCAGCAGTTATAATTTGCGGGATAGCTCCTACGAGCAGTACTTC

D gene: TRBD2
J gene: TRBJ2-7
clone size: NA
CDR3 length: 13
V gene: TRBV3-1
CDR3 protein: CASRLSGKNEQYF
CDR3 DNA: TGTGCCAGCAGACTAAGCGGGAAAAATGAGCAGTACTTC

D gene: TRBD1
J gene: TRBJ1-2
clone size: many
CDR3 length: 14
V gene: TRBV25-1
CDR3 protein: CASSELGGQYGYTF
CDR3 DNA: TGTGCCAGCAGTGAATTAGGGGGACAGTATGGCTACACCTTC

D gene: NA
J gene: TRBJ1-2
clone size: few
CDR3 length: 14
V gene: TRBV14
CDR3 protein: CASSQAIPFYGYTF
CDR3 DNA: TGTGCCAGCAGCCAAGCGATCCCCTTCTATGGCTACACCTTC

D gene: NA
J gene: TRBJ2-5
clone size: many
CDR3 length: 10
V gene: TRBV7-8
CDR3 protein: CASAEETQYF
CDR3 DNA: TGTGCCAGCGCAGAAGAGACCCAGTACTTC

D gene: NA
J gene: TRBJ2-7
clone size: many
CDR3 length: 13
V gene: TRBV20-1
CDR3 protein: CSARGEVASLQYF
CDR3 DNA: TGCAGTGCTAGGGGGGAGGTAGCCTCCCTGCAGTACTTC

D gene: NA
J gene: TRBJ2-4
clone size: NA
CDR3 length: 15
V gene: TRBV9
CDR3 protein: CASSVSSRTSNIQYF
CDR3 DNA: TGTGCCAGCAGCGTATCATCCCGGACCTCAAACATTCAGTACTTC

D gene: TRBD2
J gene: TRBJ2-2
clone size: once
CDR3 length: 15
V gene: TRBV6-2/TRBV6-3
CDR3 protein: CASSYGSGGPMELFF
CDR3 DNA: TGTGCCAGCAGTTACGGGTCGGGAGGGCCGATGGAGCTGTTTTTT

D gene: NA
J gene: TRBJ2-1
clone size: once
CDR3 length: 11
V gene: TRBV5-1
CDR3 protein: CASSATGSTYF
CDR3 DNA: TGCGCCAGCAGCGCAACCGGGTCCACCTACTTC

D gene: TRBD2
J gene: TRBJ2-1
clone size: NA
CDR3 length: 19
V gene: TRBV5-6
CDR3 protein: CASSLELAGGDISYNEQFF
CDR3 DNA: TGTGCCAGCAGCTTGGAACTAGCGGGAGGGGATATCTCCTACAATGAGCAGTTCTTC

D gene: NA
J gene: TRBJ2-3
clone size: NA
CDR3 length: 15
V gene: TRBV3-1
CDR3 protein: CASSPDLPPTDTQYF
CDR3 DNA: TGTGCCAGCAGCCCAGATTTACCCCCCACAGATACGCAGTATTTT

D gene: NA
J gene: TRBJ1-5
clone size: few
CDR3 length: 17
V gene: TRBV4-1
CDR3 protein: CASSHLTDGNSNQPQHF
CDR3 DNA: TGCGCCAGCAGCCATCTAACGGACGGGAATAGCAATCAGCCCCAGCATTTT

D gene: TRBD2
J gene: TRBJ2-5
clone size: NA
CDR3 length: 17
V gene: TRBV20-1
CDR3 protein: CSALPRGQRGAQETQYF
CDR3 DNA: TGCAGTGCTCTCCCCCGGGGGCAGCGGGGGGCCCAAGAGACCCAGTACTTC

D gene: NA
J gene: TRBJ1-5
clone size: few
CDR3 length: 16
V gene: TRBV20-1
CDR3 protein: CSARDSRTASNQPQHF
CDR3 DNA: TGCAGTGCTAGAGATTCAAGGACAGCTTCCAATCAGCCCCAGCATTTT

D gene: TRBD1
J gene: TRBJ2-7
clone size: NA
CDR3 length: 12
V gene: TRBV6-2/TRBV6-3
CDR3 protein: CASTGVSYEQYF
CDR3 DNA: TGTGCCAGTACAGGGGTCTCCTACGAGCAGTACTTC

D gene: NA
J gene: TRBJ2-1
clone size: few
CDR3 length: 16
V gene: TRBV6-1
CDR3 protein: CASSEDPNDTYNEQFF
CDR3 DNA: TGTGCCAGCAGTGAAGACCCCAATGACACATACAATGAGCAGTTCTTC